This TCR beta chain was observed in a study of shared clonotypes between healthy human individuals. Unsorted samples used approximately 87 million PBMCs for genomic DNA. The junction had 6 bases not matched to a gene; V was cut back by 4 bases and J by 4 bases. Germline assignment: CDR1 SGHRS and CDR2 YFSETQ. The CDR3 is made up of 14 amino acids. Only in-frame clones appear in the TCRdb table, and some are missing; sequencing was by immunoSEQ multiplex PCR. The sample lists about 480,000 clones, roughly 85% occurring once. This clonotype originated in a woman aged 40 to 50 in good health. Some clones in this sample may be carry-over from other donors' samples. Material: PBMCs. The chain employs TRBV5-1 and TRBJ1-2, with TRBD1 identical over 8 bases. CDR3 loop: CASSGQGLSYGYTF. The DNA of the CDR3 is TGCGCCAGCAGCGGACAGGGCCTATCCTATGGCTACACCTTC.